This T cell receptor (beta chain) was sequenced during a study of neurological immune-mediated disorders. Notes on the study in general: When repertoires were grouped phylogenetically, those of 18 of 34 multiple sclerosis patients fell into one related-CDR3 cluster, a possible signature.

Ten or more counts support this clonotype. The antigen remains undetermined. In each sequencing run, over 170 million TCR-beta sequences were generated from 15-18 subjects. One entry per CDR3 protein, called by TCRdb with MiXCR from the 5' RACE reads. This sample yields tens of thousands of distinct CDR3 sequences, of which around 3.6% are seen a single time; 2.5% to 3% belongs to the top ten. The receptor's source is a woman in her fifties or sixties with multiple sclerosis. Sequenced input: PBMCs.

The CDR3 here is CASSPRLASSYNEQFF. The CDR3 DNA is TGTGCCAGCAGCCCCCGACTAGCGAGCTCCTACAATGAGCAGTTCTTC. The chain couples TRBV7-9 to TRBJ2-1, with 8 bases lining up with TRBD2. This CDR3 has 16 residues. V lost 5 bases, J lost 0 bases, and 6 bases stayed unmatched. Germline lookup yields CDR1 SEHNR and CDR2 FQNEAQ (reference sequence). Full variable domain (remainder filled in from reference TRBV7-9 and TRBJ2-1): DTGVSQNPRHKITKRGQNVTFRCDPISEHNRLYWYRQTLGQGPEFLTYFQNEAQLEKSRLLSDRFSAERPKGSFSTLEIQRTEQGDSAMYLCASSPRLASSYNEQFFGPGTRLTVL.